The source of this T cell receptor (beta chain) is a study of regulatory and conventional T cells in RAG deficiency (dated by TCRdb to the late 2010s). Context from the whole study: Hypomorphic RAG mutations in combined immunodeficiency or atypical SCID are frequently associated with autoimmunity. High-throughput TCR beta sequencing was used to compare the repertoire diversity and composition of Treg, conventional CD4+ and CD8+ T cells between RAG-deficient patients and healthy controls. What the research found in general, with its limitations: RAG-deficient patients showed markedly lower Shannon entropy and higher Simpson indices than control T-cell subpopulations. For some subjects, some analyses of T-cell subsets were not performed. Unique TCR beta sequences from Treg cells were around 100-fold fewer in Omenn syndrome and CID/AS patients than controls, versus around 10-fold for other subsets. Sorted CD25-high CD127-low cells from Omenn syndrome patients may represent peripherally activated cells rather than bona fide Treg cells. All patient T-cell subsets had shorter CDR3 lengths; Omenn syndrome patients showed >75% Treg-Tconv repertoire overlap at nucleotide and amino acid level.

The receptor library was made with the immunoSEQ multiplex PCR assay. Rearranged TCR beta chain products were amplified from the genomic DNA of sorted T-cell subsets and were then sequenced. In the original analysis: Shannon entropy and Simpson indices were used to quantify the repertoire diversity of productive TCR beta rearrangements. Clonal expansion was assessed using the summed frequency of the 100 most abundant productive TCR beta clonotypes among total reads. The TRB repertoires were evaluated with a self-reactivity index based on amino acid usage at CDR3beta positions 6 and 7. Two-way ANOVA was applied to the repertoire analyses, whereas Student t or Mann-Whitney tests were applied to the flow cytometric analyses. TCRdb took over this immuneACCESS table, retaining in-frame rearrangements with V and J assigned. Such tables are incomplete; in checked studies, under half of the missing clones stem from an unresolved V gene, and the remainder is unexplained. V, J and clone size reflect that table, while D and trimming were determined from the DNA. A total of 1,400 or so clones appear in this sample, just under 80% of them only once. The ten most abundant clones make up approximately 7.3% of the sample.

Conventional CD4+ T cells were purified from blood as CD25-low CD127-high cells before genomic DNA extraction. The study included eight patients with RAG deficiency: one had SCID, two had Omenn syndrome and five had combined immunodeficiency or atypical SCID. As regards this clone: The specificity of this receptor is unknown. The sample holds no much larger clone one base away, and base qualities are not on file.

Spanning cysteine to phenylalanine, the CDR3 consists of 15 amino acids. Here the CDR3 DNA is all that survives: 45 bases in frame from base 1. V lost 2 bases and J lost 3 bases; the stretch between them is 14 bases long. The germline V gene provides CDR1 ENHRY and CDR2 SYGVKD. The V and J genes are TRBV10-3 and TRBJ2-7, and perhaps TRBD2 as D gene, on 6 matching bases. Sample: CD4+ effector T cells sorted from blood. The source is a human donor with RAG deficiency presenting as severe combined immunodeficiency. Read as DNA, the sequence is TGTGCCATCAGTGAGATTGGAGGGCCACACTACGAGCAGTACTTC. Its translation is CAISEIGGPHYEQYF.